One sample yielded the 10 T cell receptor beta chains listed below, sequenced in a study of cytomegalovirus exposure and HLA in healthy donors. In the PCR, 60 Vbeta and 13 Jbeta primers were used. Using immunoSEQ multiplex PCR, the repertoire was profiled, and TCRdb retains in-frame clones only, with some absent. Of some 120,000 clones listed, 55% to 75% are singletons. Sample: PBMCs. The receptor set was obtained from a woman between 40 and 50 years old in good health and CMV-seropositive.

The rearrangement links TRBV7-9 to TRBJ2-7, with D maybe TRBD2 (5 bases). The CDR3 is made up of 14 amino acids. CDR1 is SEHNR, CDR2 FQNEAQ, per germline (reference sequence). V dropped 4 bases and J dropped 5 bases, with 15 bases sitting between them. This chain's CDR3 is CASSSMEDGDEQYF. Written as DNA, the CDR3 is TGTGCCAGCAGCTCAATGGAGGACGGGGACGAGCAGTACTTC.

This chain uses TRBV29-1 with TRBJ2-5; D may be TRBD2 (6 bases). Germline CDR1 is SQVTM and CDR2 is ANQGSEA. The CDR3 length is 15 residues. V was clipped by 4 bases and J by 1 base, with 16 bases between them. Here the CDR3 reads CSVAGQEGPQETQYF. DNA for the CDR3: TGCAGCGTTGCTGGGCAGGAGGGGCCCCAAGAGACCCAGTACTTC.

This clone was counted between two and nine times. The chain has TRBV7-8 and TRBJ2-3; the D gene is possibly TRBD2 (5 bases). The CDR3 spans 15 residues. V was clipped by 2 bases and J by 2 bases, with 11 bases between them. The germline V gene encodes CDR1 SGHVS and CDR2 FQNEAQ. The DNA of the CDR3 is TGTGCCAGCAGCTTAATACGGGGATCCACAGATACGCAGTATTTT. Amino acid sequence: CASSLIRGSTDTQYF.

This rearrangement joins TRBV6-5 to TRBJ1-2, with D maybe TRBD1 (5 bases). Between the trimmed V and J ends, which lost 5 bases and 8 bases, there was a span of 15 bases. The germline V gene has CDR1 MNHEY and CDR2 SVGAGI. This CDR3 is built from 13 residues. CDR3: CASSLDMADGYTF. The CDR3 DNA reads as TGTGCCAGCAGTCTGGACATGGCGGACGGCTACACCTTC.

This clone appeared once. The rearrangement uses TRBV4-1 and TRBJ2-5; D is possibly TRBD1 (6 bases). The CDR3 runs to 14 residues. The ends were cut back, 2 bases at V and 7 bases at J, with 14 bases in the middle. Germline CDR1 MGHRA, CDR2 YSYEKL. Here the CDR3 reads CASSQSTGLVTQYF. CDR3 bases: TGCGCCAGCAGCCAATCCACAGGGCTGGTGACCCAGTACTTC.

CDR3 sequence reads: CASSESSADGTGAIWGSPLHF. The CDR3 DNA sequence: TGCGCCAGCAGTGAGTCGTCAGCCGACGGGACAGGGGCGATTTGGGGTTCACCCCTCCACTTT. The gene calls are TRBV10-1 and TRBJ1-6; 10 nucleotides agree with TRBD1. After removal of 0 bases from V and 9 bases from J, the junction contained 20 bases not matched to a gene. Looked up from germline, CDR1 is WNHNN and CDR2 is SYGVQD (reference sequence). CDR3 size: 21 residues.

The V and J genes are TRBV11-2 and TRBJ2-1, with D tentatively TRBD2 (6 bases). There are 17 residues in the CDR3. The V end was cut by 1 base, the J end by 5 bases, with 18 bases between. Germline loops: CDR1 SGHAT, CDR2 FQNNGV. This CDR3 is CASSLARREIVHNEQFF. Here the CDR3 DNA reads TGTGCCAGCAGCTTAGCTCGCCGGGAGATCGTCCACAATGAGCAGTTCTTC.

V gene TRBV5-1 combines with J gene TRBJ2-3; TRBD2 matches 9 bases. The V and J ends lost 6 bases and 4 bases, in that order; junction bases with no gene match: 6. CDR1 and CDR2 from the germline V gene are SGHRS and YFSETQ. CDR3 size: 14 residues. The CDR3 nucleotides are TGCGCCAGCACTGGGGGCGGGAGGGCAGATACGCAGTATTTT. This translates into CASTGGGRADTQYF.

On this clone: Other nucleotide sequences in the sample specify the same CDR3. The rearrangement links TRBV27 to TRBJ1-2, with D uncertain. This CDR3 is built from 13 residues. V was clipped by 2 bases and J by 4 bases, with 8 bases between them. The germline V gene has CDR1 MNHEY and CDR2 SMNVEV (reference sequence). The DNA of the CDR3 is TGTGCCAGCAGTTTAGCGGCCTCCTATGGCTACACCTTC. Residues: CASSLAASYGYTF.

V usage is TRBV30 and J usage is TRBJ2-3, with D perhaps TRBD1 (6 bases). Trimming pared 0 bases from V and 0 bases from J, leaving 28 bases between. The CDR3 is made up of 21 amino acids. Germline V CDR1 and CDR2: GTSNPN, SVGIG (reference sequence). Written as DNA, the CDR3 is TGTGCCTGGAGTGTACGAGGGGGACACCTCGAAGGGCTTTCTAGCACAGATACGCAGTATTTT. Amino acid sequence: CAWSVRGGHLEGLSSTDTQYF.